These 15 T cell receptor beta chains were all obtained from the same sample, sequenced in a study of T cell responses to AZD1222 COVID-19 vaccine. The protocol was immunoSEQ multiplex PCR, while the TCRdb copy is restricted to in-frame clones and leaves out a portion. This sample has around 100,000 clones, with about 88% found just once. Sequenced material: peripheral blood, taken on day 0 of AZD1222 vaccination. The origin of the receptors is an adult in good health.

This clone appeared a few times. V usage is TRBV15 and J usage is TRBJ2-1, with TRBD2 as a possible D gene (6 bases). This CDR3 spans 14 amino acids. Per the germline V gene, CDR1 is LNHNV and CDR2 is YYDKDF (reference sequence). V was shortened by 0 bases and J by 8 bases, with 11 bases between the two germline ends. The CDR3 DNA follows: TGTGCCACCAGCAGAGAGACGGGGGATGATGAGCAGTTCTTC. This codes for CATSRETGDDEQFF.

This chain links TRBV11-3 with TRBJ2-1; the D is unclear. The CDR3 has 12 amino acids. V was trimmed by 5 bases and J by 8 bases, leaving 10 bases between them. Germline V gene lookup returns CDR1 SGHNT and CDR2 YENEEA. The DNA of the CDR3 is TGTGCCAGCAGCCGCGGTAGGGATGAGCAGTTCTTC. Protein: CASSRGRDEQFF.

J is TRBJ2-1 and V is TRBV7-2, with 12 bases matching TRBD2. The germline V gene has CDR1 SGHTA and CDR2 FQGNSA. The CDR3 loop spans 15 amino acids. V dropped 6 bases and J dropped 3; count of bases not matched to a gene: 3. CDR3 sequence reads: CASSRTSGDYNEQFF. In DNA form, the CDR3 reads TGTGCCAGCAGTCGGACTAGCGGGGACTACAATGAGCAGTTCTTC.

The genes are TRBV7-3 and TRBJ2-1, with D possibly TRBD2 on 6 matching bases. The V and J ends lost 2 bases and 0 bases respectively, with 8 bases between them. This CDR3 is 15 amino acids long. From germline, CDR1 is SGHTA and CDR2 FQGTGA. The DNA for the CDR3 is TGTGCCAGCAGCTTAGCGGGGAGCTCCTACAATGAGCAGTTCTTC. This codes for CASSLAGSSYNEQFF.

This clone was seen a single time. V usage is TRBV9 and J usage is TRBJ2-1, with 8 bases lining up with TRBD2. The ends lost 3 bases at V and 6 bases at J; junction bases unmatched: 5. The CDR3 has 14 residues. Germline V gives CDR1 SGDLS, CDR2 YYNGEE. The CDR3 is CASSELSGANEQFF. DNA for the CDR3: TGTGCCAGCAGCGAGCTTAGCGGGGCCAATGAGCAGTTCTTC.

The gene calls are TRBV18 and TRBJ2-5; D perhaps matches TRBD2 (5 bases). Germline CDR1 and CDR2: KGHSH and LQKENI. The V gene lost 3 bases and the J gene lost 2 bases, with 10 bases spanning the gap. The CDR3 runs 14 residues. CDR3 in amino acids: CASSPREPQETQYF. The CDR3 bases are TGTGCCAGCTCACCGAGGGAGCCTCAAGAGACCCAGTACTTC.

The gene calls are TRBV29-1 and TRBJ2-1; D may be TRBD1 (6 bases). CDR1 and CDR2 from the germline V gene are SQVTM and ANQGSEA. The CDR3 runs 14 residues. Trimming removed 1 base from V and 8 bases from J, with 15 bases in between. The CDR3 sequence: CSVEGGSGADEQFF. Here the CDR3 DNA reads TGCAGCGTTGAAGGGGGGTCAGGGGCAGATGAGCAGTTCTTC.

This clone turned up a few times. V and J are TRBV30 and TRBJ1-5, with D hard to call. The CDR3 totals 13 residues. The V gene's germline CDR1 is GTSNPN and CDR2 SVGIG (reference sequence). With 0 bases removed from V and 6 bases from J, the gap between germline ends came to 9 bases. CDR3 in DNA: TGTGCCTGGAGTGTAGGATGGGGTCAGCCCCAGCATTTT. Translated, it gives CAWSVGWGQPQHF.

The rearrangement uses TRBV6-1 and TRBJ1-1; no firm D call. The V gene lost 3 bases and the J gene lost 6 bases, with 8 bases spanning the gap. The CDR3 length is 12 residues. Looked up from germline, CDR1 is MNHNS and CDR2 is SASEGT. CDR3 protein: CASSDNSPEAFF. The CDR3 nucleotides are TGTGCCAGCAGTGACAACTCCCCTGAAGCTTTCTTT.

The rearrangement uses TRBV2 and TRBJ1-1; a weak D match, TRBD1 (6 bases). Trimming stripped 2 bases from V and 4 bases from J, with 14 bases between. Germline V gene data show CDR1 as SNHLY and CDR2 as FYNNEI. This CDR3 has 15 residues. The CDR3 protein is CASSELGGPSTEAFF. As DNA, the CDR3 is TGTGCCAGCAGTGAATTGGGGGGGCCTAGCACTGAAGCTTTCTTT.

The chain couples TRBV19 to TRBJ1-2; 7 bases are a match to TRBD1. CDR3 length: 13 residues. Germline loops: CDR1 LNHDA, CDR2 SQIVND (reference sequence). V lost 10 bases and J lost 2; bases outside the gene matches: 7. The CDR3 coding sequence is TGTGCCACCCGACAGGGCGGAAACTATGGCTACACCTTC. Its translation is CATRQGGNYGYTF.

V is TRBV5-1 and J is TRBJ1-1; no definite D call. V lost 3 bases and J lost 0, with 9 bases in between. This CDR3 is 14 amino acids long. In germline, CDR1 is SGHRS, CDR2 YFSETQ. The CDR3 nucleotides read TGCGCCAGCAGCTCGGCAAGGGTGAACACTGAAGCTTTCTTT. Protein product: CASSSARVNTEAFF.

The chain couples TRBV25-1 to TRBJ1-5, with D possibly being TRBD1 (5 bases). CDR3 length: 16 residues. Germline-derived CDR1 and CDR2 are MGHDK and SYGVNS. Between the trimmed V and J ends, which lost 4 bases and 0 bases, there was a span of 13 bases. CDR3 in amino acids: CASSASADNSNQPQHF. For the CDR3, the DNA is TGTGCCAGCAGTGCTTCCGCGGACAATAGCAATCAGCCCCAGCATTTT. Full variable domain (missing parts from reference TRBV25-1 and TRBJ1-5): EADIYQTPRYLVIGTGKKITLECSQTMGHDKMYWYQQDPGMELHLIHYSYGVNSTEKGDLSSESTVSRIRTEHFPLTLESARPSHTSQYLCASSASADNSNQPQHFGDGTRLSIL.

The CDR3: CTTSEGTGTEAFF. As DNA, the CDR3 is TGCACCACGAGCGAGGGGACAGGAACTGAAGCTTTCTTT. The genes are TRBV29-1 and TRBJ1-1; TRBD1 matches at 8 bases. The CDR3 length is 13 residues. In germline, CDR1 is SQVTM, CDR2 ANQGSEA.

The rearrangement links TRBV4-3 to TRBJ2-7; the D is unclear. V dropped 0 bases and J dropped 6 bases, with 12 bases sitting between them. The CDR3 contains 14 residues. Germline CDR1 is LGHNA and CDR2 is YSLEER. Here the CDR3 reads CASSQESRGFEQYF. The CDR3 DNA is TGCGCCAGCAGCCAAGAATCGAGAGGCTTCGAGCAGTACTTC.